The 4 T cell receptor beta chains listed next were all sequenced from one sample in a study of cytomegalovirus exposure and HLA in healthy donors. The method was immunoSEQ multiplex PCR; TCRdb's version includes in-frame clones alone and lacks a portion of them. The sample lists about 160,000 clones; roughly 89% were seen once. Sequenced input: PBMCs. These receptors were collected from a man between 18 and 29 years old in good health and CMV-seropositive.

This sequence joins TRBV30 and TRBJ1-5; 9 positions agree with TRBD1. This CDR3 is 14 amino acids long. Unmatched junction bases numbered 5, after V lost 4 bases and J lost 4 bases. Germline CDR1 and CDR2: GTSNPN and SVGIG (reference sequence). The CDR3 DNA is TGTGCCTGGACCCAGACAGGGGGAAATCAGCCCCAGCATTTT. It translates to CAWTQTGGNQPQHF.

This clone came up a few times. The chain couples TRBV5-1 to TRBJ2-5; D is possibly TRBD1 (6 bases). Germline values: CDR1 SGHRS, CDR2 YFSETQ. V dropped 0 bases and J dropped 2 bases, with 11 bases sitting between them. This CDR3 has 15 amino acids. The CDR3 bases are TGCGCCAGCAGCTTGGGGACGACAGGACAAGAGACCCAGTACTTC. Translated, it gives CASSLGTTGQETQYF.

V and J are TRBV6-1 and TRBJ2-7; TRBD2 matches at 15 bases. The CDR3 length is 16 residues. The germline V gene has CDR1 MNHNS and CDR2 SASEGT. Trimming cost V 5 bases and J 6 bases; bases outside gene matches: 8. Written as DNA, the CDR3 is TGTGCCAGCAGTCAAGGGACTAGCGGGAGGTCAGGCGAGCAGTACTTC. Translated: CASSQGTSGRSGEQYF.

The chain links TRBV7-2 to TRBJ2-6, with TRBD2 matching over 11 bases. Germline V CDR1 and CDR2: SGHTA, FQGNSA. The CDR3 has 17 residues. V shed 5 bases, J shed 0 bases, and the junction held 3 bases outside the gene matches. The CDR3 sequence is CASSPGTSGSGANVLTF. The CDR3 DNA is TGTGCCAGCAGCCCTGGGACTAGCGGCTCTGGGGCCAACGTCCTGACTTTC.